This T cell receptor beta chain was identified during a study of cytomegalovirus exposure and HLA in healthy donors. Vbeta (60) and Jbeta (13) primers were used in the PCR. Profiling relied on immunoSEQ multiplex PCR, and the TCRdb table lists in-frame clones only, not all of them. Here the sample spans around 110,000 clones, roughly 73% being singletons. The sequencing sample was made of PBMCs. The receptor's source is a woman younger than 45 in good health and CMV-seronegative.

This CDR3 is CASSTYPGSNQPQHF. The CDR3, as DNA: TGTGCCAGTAGTACCTATCCCGGGAGCAATCAGCCCCAGCATTTT. J is TRBJ1-5 and V is TRBV19; D call uncertain. V lost 4 bases and J 1 base, leaving 11 bases between the germline ends. The CDR3 extends over 15 amino acids. Germline CDR1 LNHDA, CDR2 SQIVND (reference sequence).